This T cell receptor beta chain was retrieved from a study of blood T cell repertoires in COVID-19 (dated by TCRdb to the early 2020s). Turning to the overall study: The collaborator samples originated in the United States, Italy and Spain and spanned the acute and convalescent phases of COVID-19. Samples were obtained from the ongoing ImmuneRACE study (first 160 participants) and from roughly 1,300 subjects provided by 6 global collaborators. Nearly every sample came with metadata listing a de-identified subject ID, COVID-19 status, age in years and sex. The dataset comprised deeply sampled blood TCRbeta repertoires from subjects exposed to, actively infected with, or recovered from COVID-19. The repertoires were made available in a free public database intended to serve as a resource for research on the immune response to SARS-CoV-2. Where available, HLA class I and class II types were obtained from metadata supplied by the sample provider rather than from assay-based typing. The material from the prospective study consisted of cDNA or gDNA derived from T cells, B-cell-depleted T cells, or PBMCs. Study-wide conclusions, independent of this receptor: Clinical and demographic metadata were provided uncurated, with the amount varying by source and participant.

The immunoSEQ Assay, a bias-controlled multiplex PCR, was used to amplify TCRbeta CDR3 regions from genomic DNA. In the authors' own workflow: The number of nucleated cells in each sample was estimated by amplification of reference gene primers within the assay. To quantify the absolute abundance of each unique TCRbeta CDR3 rearrangement, sequence reads were collapsed and filtered. Productive Simpson clonality was computed per sample as the square root of Simpson's diversity index over productive rearrangements. What TCRdb holds here is the immuneACCESS table cut down to in-frame rearrangements. Part of the clones is not present; checked against another copy, under half of the missing clones reflect an unresolved V gene, and the others are unexplained. That table supplies the V and J calls and clone size; D and trimming were determined from the DNA. The sample table shows 400,000 or so clones, and approximately 90% are seen once. The ten largest clones represent 0.95% to 1.3% of the sample.

V has 5 bases trimmed and J has 2 bases trimmed; junction bases matching no gene number 4. From a lookup of the germline V gene (reference sequence), CDR1 and CDR2 are LNHDA and SQIVND. Its CDR3 holds 14 amino acids, cysteine through phenylalanine. The retained sequence is limited to the CDR3, 42 bases, with the frame set at the first base. As concerns this clone: The specificity of this receptor is unknown. There are no base qualities to consult, and no much larger clone falls within one base.

In the prospective study, participants were about 18 to 100 years old, resided in 24 geographic areas of the United States, and were enrolled through a virtual design. In the prospective study, cohorts were assigned on the basis of participant-reported clinical history obtained from a screening survey and a study questionnaire. ImmuneRACE Cohort 3 recovered participants were defined by two consecutive negative NP/OP PCR tests, healthcare professional clearance, or symptom resolution. In the prospective study, mobile phlebotomists collected whole blood, serum and a nasopharyngeal or oropharyngeal swab from each participant. Participants in the prospective study had the option to provide additional blood draws and questionnaires over an approximately 2-month period. Blood samples from the prospective study were shipped frozen or at room temperature prior to DNA extraction.

Sequenced material: PBMCs or T cells enriched from blood (not recorded which). This TCR was sampled from a man aged 30 to 45 who had recovered from COVID-19. The V and J genes are TRBV19 and TRBJ2-5; 8 junctional bases match TRBD2. CDR3 protein: CASSPREEQETQYF. The DNA sequence is as follows: TGTGCCAGTAGTCCGCGGGAGGAACAAGAGACCCAGTACTTC.